This TCR beta chain is drawn from a study of blood T cells in healthy people across ages. Study-wide results and caveats: Roughly linear age-related decline in beta diversity appeared, significant by age about 40.

A J-beta primer mix and a sample-barcoded 5' primer were used in a second PCR of roughly 7 to 12 cycles. MiXCR, run by TCRdb on the 5' RACE reads, gives a single entry per CDR3 protein. The data contain roughly 500,000 distinct CDR3 sequences, about 25% of them seen just once; the ten biggest clones take up roughly 20%. As for this clonotype: Its antigen is not known.

Trimming took 7 bases from V and 0 from J, leaving 16 bases between them. Germline CDR1 is SGHVS and CDR2 is FQNEAQ. This CDR3 has 16 residues. Total RNA extracted from each sample amounted to at least 5 micrograms. The sample was blood. V and J are TRBV7-8 and TRBJ2-1; no firm D call. This clonotype was sampled from a woman between 65 and 79 years old in good health. In DNA form, the CDR3 reads TGTGCCAGCATCTTGGGCGTTCCAAGCTCCTACAATGAGCAGTTCTTC. Protein: CASILGVPSSYNEQFF. The full variable domain, in which reference TRBV7-8 and TRBJ2-1 provide the parts outside the CDR3, is GAGVSQSPRYKVAKRGQDVALRCDPISGHVSLFWYQQALGQGPEFLTYFQNEAQLDKSGLPSDRFFAERPEGSVSTLKIQRTQQEDSAVYLCASILGVPSSYNEQFFGPGTRLTVL.